This TCR beta chain originates from a study of blood T cell repertoires in COVID-19. Study-level information: Acute and convalescent COVID-19 samples came from the United States, Italy and Spain. Sample material is recorded as cDNA or gDNA derived from T cells, B-cell-depleted T cells, or PBMCs.

Authors' data handling: Counts of nucleated cells, estimated from reference gene primer amplification, were obtained. The table came from immunoSEQ multiplex PCR; TCRdb's copy has only in-frame clones and leaves some out. V and J calls and clone size follow that table, whereas D and trimming were derived from the DNA. The table includes 120,000 or so clones, 87% detected once. This CDR3 contains 13 residues. Trimming stripped 5 bases from V and 12 bases from J, with 17 bases between. Germline loops: CDR1 SGHNT, CDR2 YENEEA. This chain joins TRBV11-3 and TRBJ2-1; TRBD2 might be the D (7 bases). The sample consisted of peripheral blood. This clonotype was sampled from a woman aged 65 to 85 with acute or convalescent COVID-19. This CDR3 reads CASSLGGRWGQFF. The DNA of the CDR3 is TGTGCCAGCAGCCTCGGGGGGCGTTGGGGGCAGTTCTTC.